Listed here are 2 T cell receptor beta chains from one sample, sequenced in a study of Ad26.COV2.S vaccination and SARS-CoV-2 variants. Libraries were prepared by immunoSEQ multiplex PCR; TCRdb keeps only in-frame clonotypes and omits some of them. The table lists a few hundred thousand clones, roughly 85% of them singletons, with around 7.3% in the top ten. Treatment in this sample: 15 to 20 received Ad26.COV2.S at low or high dose, single or two shots; about 5 received placebo; per-sample allocation not given. Specimens were obtained on day 63 following the first vaccine or placebo injection. This specimen consisted of peripheral blood, obtained in a trial of Ad26.COV2.S vaccine versus placebo. The receptors were gathered from a person between 18 and 60 years old who received the Ad26.COV2.S COVID-19 vaccine or a placebo.

This clone showed up just a few times. The V and J genes are TRBV11-3 and TRBJ2-5, with D perhaps TRBD2 (5 bases). Germline V lookup: CDR1 SGHNT, CDR2 YENEEA. Trimming took off 1 base at V and 10 bases at J, with 13 bases between the two ends. The CDR3 is 13 amino acids. The chain's CDR3 is CASSLVLNGGQYF. DNA of the CDR3: TGTGCCAGCAGCTTAGTACTAAATGGAGGCCAGTACTTC. Together with reference TRBV11-3 and TRBJ2-5, the CDR3 gives the full variable domain: EAGVVQSPRYKIIEKKQPVAFWCNPISGHNTLYWYLQNLGQGPELLIRYENEEAVDDSQLPKDRFSAERLKGVDSTLKIQPAELGDSAVYLCASSLVLNGGQYFGPGTRLLVL.

V gene TRBV4-1 combines with J gene TRBJ1-1; a weak D match, TRBD1 (5 bases). In germline, CDR1 is MGHRA, CDR2 YSYEKL. This CDR3 region has 14 residues. Trimming cost V 3 bases and J 0 bases, with 8 bases left between them. This CDR3 reads CASSQDTLNTEAFF. CDR3 in DNA: TGCGCCAGCAGCCAGGACACCTTGAACACTGAAGCTTTCTTT.